The clone carrying this T cell receptor (beta chain) came up a few times. The entry originates in a study of cytomegalovirus exposure and HLA in healthy donors. The germline CDR1 and CDR2 sequences are MNHNS and SASEGT. Trimming took 0 bases from V and 2 from J; bases not matched to a gene: 5. CDR3 length equals 16 residues. PCR used 60 Vbeta primers and 13 Jbeta primers. The table came from immunoSEQ multiplex PCR; TCRdb's copy has only in-frame clones and leaves some out. Here the sample spans some 130,000 clones, approximately 80% being singletons. Sequencing used PBMCs. The TCR originated in a man aged 25 to 45 in good health and CMV-seronegative. This chain connects TRBV6-1 to TRBJ2-7, with 9 positions matching TRBD1. This chain's CDR3 is CASSEAHGTGTYEQYF. CDR3 sequence (DNA): TGTGCCAGCAGTGAAGCCCACGGGACAGGGACCTACGAGCAGTACTTC.